The following is a T cell receptor (beta chain) sequence with its context. The sample belongs to a study of T cell changes during pregnancy in multiple sclerosis. The V end lost 2 bases, the J end lost 6 bases, and 14 bases lay between the germline ends. The CDR3 runs to 15 residues. The germline gives CDR1 SGHVS, CDR2 FNYEAQ. Profiling relied on immunoSEQ multiplex PCR, and the TCRdb table lists in-frame clones only, not all of them. The profile shows around 16,000 clones, about 83% of them singletons. The sequencing used CD8+ T cells from peripheral blood mononuclear cells, collected after pregnancy. This clonotype was obtained from a female donor in good health, enrolled as a control in a pregnancy study. The chain employs TRBV7-6 and TRBJ1-5; D call uncertain. CDR3 DNA: TGTGCCAGCAGCTTAATGTTGGGTCCGGGTCAGCCCCAGCATTTT. Translating it yields CASSLMLGPGQPQHF.